The 17 T cell receptor beta chains below all came from one sample that was sequenced in a study of blood T cell repertoires in COVID-19. Here immunoSEQ multiplex PCR was the method, and the copy in TCRdb shows in-frame clones only, minus some. Counted here are 250,000 or so clones, about 80% occurring once; the ten biggest clones make up approximately 4%. Sequenced input: PBMCs or T cells enriched from blood (not recorded which). The receptors stem from a woman in her 40s who had been exposed to COVID-19.

The V and J genes are TRBV2 and TRBJ1-3; possibly TRBD1 for D (6 bases). This CDR3 is built from 15 residues. From germline, CDR1 is SNHLY and CDR2 FYNNEI. Trimming removed 7 bases at V and 2 bases at J, with 15 bases between. CDR3 DNA sequence: TGTGCCAGCAAGCAACAGGGTTGGCCTGGAAACACCATATATTTT. Amino acid sequence: CASKQQGWPGNTIYF.

The V and J genes are TRBV25-1 and TRBJ2-7, with 10 nucleotides matching TRBD2. The CDR3 has 17 amino acids. Trimming at V came to 4 bases and at J to 2 bases, leaving 11 bases not matched to a gene. Germline CDR1 is MGHDK and CDR2 is SYGVNS. CDR3 loop: CASSGGGTSGDPYEQYF. CDR3 DNA sequence: TGTGCCAGCAGTGGCGGGGGAACTAGCGGGGACCCCTACGAGCAGTACTTC.

There are many counts of this clone. The chain has TRBV30 and TRBJ1-4, with D possibly matching TRBD1 (6 bases). Germline CDR1 GTSNPN, CDR2 SVGIG (reference sequence). This CDR3 is built from 13 residues. This CDR3 reads CAHDRRFRGGLFF. CDR3 bases: TGTGCACATGACAGGAGATTTCGTGGTGGACTGTTTTTT.

J is TRBJ1-4 and V is TRBV2, with 12 bases fitting TRBD1. Germline-derived CDR1 and CDR2 are SNHLY and FYNNEI. The CDR3 contains 14 residues. J gave up 7 bases and V 6 bases, and 3 bases lay outside the gene matches. CDR3 coding DNA: TGTGCCAGCAGAAGGGACAGGGGGCGTGAAAAACTGTTTTTT. This codes for CASRRDRGREKLFF.

This clone was observed a handful of times. The chain recombines TRBV7-2 with TRBJ2-3; weak D call: TRBD2 (7 bases). Germline CDR1 is SGHTA and CDR2 is FQGNSA. V gave up 4 bases and J gave up 1 base, with 12 bases separating them. The CDR3 is 15 amino acids. CDR3 DNA sequence: TGTGCCAGCAGCTCGGGGGGACAACGCACAGATACGCAGTATTTT. This encodes CASSSGGQRTDTQYF.

The J gene is TRBJ2-7, the V gene TRBV6-5; TRBD1 matches 7 bases. Trimming at V came to 2 bases and at J to 4 bases, leaving 5 bases not matched to a gene. The CDR3 has 14 amino acids. The germline CDR1 and CDR2 sequences are MNHEY and SVGAGI. CDR3 DNA sequence: TGTGCCAGCAGTTACACCCCGACAGGGTACGAGCAGTACTTC. Translated, it gives CASSYTPTGYEQYF.

DNA for the CDR3: TGCAGCGTTGGATCGGGGTTTTACTACGAGCAGTACTTC. The encoded protein is CSVGSGFYYEQYF. The rearrangement links TRBV29-1 to TRBJ2-7, with a possible D match to TRBD2 (5 bases). The CDR3 loop spans 13 amino acids. V was trimmed by 4 bases and J by 3 bases, leaving 13 bases between them. The germline V gene has CDR1 SQVTM and CDR2 ANQGSEA.

The chain couples TRBV6-5 to TRBJ2-5, with D possibly being TRBD2 (6 bases). Germline-derived CDR1 and CDR2 are MNHEY and SVGAGI. CDR3 size: 16 residues. The V and J ends lost 0 bases and 7 bases respectively, with 18 bases between them. This chain's CDR3 is CASSYSGFRGLGTQYF. The CDR3 DNA reads as TGTGCCAGCAGTTACTCGGGCTTCCGGGGGTTGGGGACCCAGTACTTC.

The sample holds a few counts of this clone. This chain joins TRBV5-1 and TRBJ2-1, with 10 bases identical to TRBD1. Looked up from germline, CDR1 is SGHRS and CDR2 is YFSETQ. With V trimmed by 4 bases and J by 12 bases, 22 bases remained unmatched. The CDR3 runs to 18 residues. CDR3 residues: CASSRTPSGQGYNRGQFF. In DNA form, the CDR3 reads TGCGCCAGCAGCCGCACCCCGTCGGGACAGGGGTATAATCGTGGGCAGTTCTTC.

This clone showed up just a few times. V is TRBV27 and J is TRBJ1-1, with D perhaps TRBD1 (6 bases). From germline, CDR1 is MNHEY and CDR2 SMNVEV (reference sequence). V was shortened by 5 bases and J by 3 bases, with 28 bases between the two germline ends. CDR3 length: 19 amino acids. CDR3 amino acids: CASSRLGILTGKADTEAFF. The CDR3 DNA reads TGTGCCAGCAGTCGACTCGGTATCCTTACAGGGAAGGCGGACACTGAAGCTTTCTTT.

CDR3 coding DNA: TGCGCCAGCAGCTTTACGAGACAGGGGCAAAACTATGGCTACACCTTC. Its protein product is CASSFTRQGQNYGYTF. The V call is TRBV5-1, the J call TRBJ1-2; 8 bases line up with TRBD1. Germline V lookup: CDR1 SGHRS, CDR2 YFSETQ. This CDR3 has 16 amino acids. Unmatched junction bases numbered 8, after V lost 2 bases and J lost 2 bases.

The V gene is TRBV28, the J gene TRBJ2-7, with 9 positions matching TRBD2. Trimming removed 7 bases from V and 3 bases from J; junction bases left unmatched: 7. Germline CDR1 is MDHEN and CDR2 is SYDVKM. The CDR3 length is 14 residues. The CDR3 is CASNAGGPHYEQYF. CDR3 nucleotides: TGTGCCAGCAATGCGGGGGGGCCACACTACGAGCAGTACTTC.

The chain recombines TRBV1 with TRBJ1-1. TRBV1 is annotated as a pseudogene. The CDR3 is 15 amino acids. CDR3 in amino acids: CTSSRKSRVNTEAFF. CDR3 sequence (DNA): TGCACCAGCAGCCGGAAAAGCCGGGTGAACACTGAAGCTTTCTTT.

This clone came up a few times. V is TRBV6-5 and J is TRBJ1-6; 7 bases are shared with TRBD1. This CDR3 region has 14 residues. Germline values: CDR1 MNHEY, CDR2 SVGAGI. V shed 5 bases and J 7 bases; nucleotides not matched to a gene: 5. Written as DNA, the CDR3 is TGTGCCAGCAGTCGACAGGGATCGAATTCACCCCTCCACTTT. Translation gives CASSRQGSNSPLHF.

V and J are TRBV7-2 and TRBJ2-7; 9 bases match TRBD1. The junction had 5 bases not matched to a gene; V was cut back by 1 base and J by 4 bases. This CDR3 spans 15 amino acids. Germline loops: CDR1 SGHTA, CDR2 FQGNSA. The CDR3 protein is CASSLVVGQGYEQYF. The CDR3 DNA is TGTGCCAGCAGCTTAGTCGTCGGACAGGGGTACGAGCAGTACTTC.

The gene calls are TRBV29-1 and TRBJ1-6, with unresolved D. The V gene's germline CDR1 is SQVTM and CDR2 ANQGSEA. Trimming pared 7 bases from V and 8 bases from J, leaving 15 bases between. This CDR3 contains 13 residues. The CDR3 bases are TGCAGCGCCCAAATGGCCGGGGATTCACCCCTCCACTTT. Its protein is CSAQMAGDSPLHF.

The chain links TRBV5-8 to TRBJ1-4; D is uncertain. Trimming took 0 bases from V and 8 from J, leaving 8 bases between them. Germline V gene data show CDR1 as SGHTS and CDR2 as YDEGEE. The CDR3 is 13 amino acids. Here the CDR3 DNA reads TGTGCCAGCAGCTTGGCGGGAGGAGAAAAACTGTTTTTT. Amino acid sequence: CASSLAGGEKLFF.